Each of the 23 T cell receptor beta chains below was sequenced from the same sample in a study of blood T cells in healthy people across ages. It was with a sample-barcoded 5' primer and a J-beta primer mix that a second PCR of about 6 to 11 cycles was run. TCRdb analysed the 5' RACE reads with MiXCR anew, one entry per CDR3 protein. The table includes some 1.4 million distinct CDR3 sequences, about 40% detected once. Sequencing was done on a sample of blood. The receptors shown here come from a woman aged 18-29 years in good health.

The genes are TRBV11-2 and TRBJ2-3, with 7 bases that match TRBD2. This CDR3 has 17 amino acids. Germline values: CDR1 SGHAT, CDR2 FQNNGV. V gave up 4 bases and J gave up 4 bases; unmatched junction bases: 14. In nucleotides, the CDR3 is TGTGCCAGCAGCTCTCCAATAGCCGGGAGGAATGCAGATACGCAGTATTTT. It encodes CASSSPIAGRNADTQYF.

The CDR3 loop is CASSQESGGGISTDTQYF. The CDR3, as DNA: TGCGCCAGCAGCCAAGAGTCGGGGGGGGGGATTAGCACAGATACGCAGTATTTT. J is TRBJ2-3 and V is TRBV4-1; TRBD2 agrees at 8 bases. J lost 0 bases, V lost 0 bases, and 8 bases had no gene match. Per germline, CDR1 MGHRA and CDR2 YSYEKL. The CDR3 covers 18 residues.

DNA for the CDR3: TGTGCCAGCTCAGGGGGCGGCGATCAGCCCCAGCATTTT. As protein: CASSGGGDQPQHF. This rearrangement joins TRBV18 to TRBJ1-5, with D perhaps TRBD1 (6 bases). The CDR3 consists of 13 residues. V was shortened by 5 bases and J by 5 bases, with 10 bases between the two germline ends. Per germline, CDR1 KGHSH and CDR2 LQKENI.

This clonotype occurred a few times. The rearrangement links TRBV6-1 to TRBJ2-1; 7 bases fit TRBD1. This CDR3 has 14 residues. From germline, CDR1 is MNHNS and CDR2 SASEGT. With V trimmed by 6 bases and J by 6 bases, 8 bases remained unmatched. The CDR3 is CASRYRGRVNEQFF. The CDR3 DNA follows: TGTGCCAGCAGGTACAGGGGCCGGGTCAATGAGCAGTTCTTC.

The chain uses TRBV6-5 and TRBJ2-3; D might be TRBD2 (7 bases). Between the trimmed V and J ends, which lost 7 bases and 6 bases, there was a span of 17 bases. This CDR3 comprises 14 residues. Germline CDR1 reads MNHEY; CDR2 reads SVGAGI. The CDR3 DNA is TGTGCCAGCAATAGGGGCGGGGGCCTGGATACGCAGTATTTT. This translates into CASNRGGGLDTQYF.

The rearrangement links TRBV29-1 to TRBJ2-7; D perhaps matches TRBD1 (6 bases). This CDR3 comprises 13 residues. Germline values: CDR1 SQVTM, CDR2 ANQGSEA. Between the trimmed V and J ends, which lost 5 bases and 2 bases, there was a span of 13 bases. CDR3 amino acids: CSVYTGITYEQYF. CDR3 coding DNA: TGCAGCGTTTACACAGGGATCACCTACGAGCAGTACTTC.

The chain links TRBV28 to TRBJ2-4, with D hard to call. The CDR3 is 11 residues long. CDR1 is MDHEN and CDR2 is SYDVKM in the germline V gene. V was shortened by 7 bases and J by 15 bases, with 16 bases between the two germline ends. CDR3 in amino acids: CASTSPGSTYF. In DNA, the CDR3 is TGTGCCAGCACTAGTCCAGGAAGCACGTACTTC.

This sequence joins TRBV20-1 and TRBJ2-7, with a possible D match to TRBD2 (6 bases). Looked up from germline, CDR1 is DFQATT and CDR2 is SNEGSKA (reference sequence). This CDR3 region has 11 residues. Trimming pared 4 bases from V and 6 bases from J, leaving 10 bases between. The CDR3 DNA follows: TGCAGTGCTATCCTAGCGAGCGAGCAGTACTTC. As protein: CSAILASEQYF.

The CDR3 protein is CASLPGLSPYNEQFF. The DNA for the CDR3 is TGTGCCAGCCTACCTGGGTTGTCCCCCTACAATGAGCAGTTCTTC. V usage is TRBV27 and J usage is TRBJ2-1, with unresolved D. The germline V gene has CDR1 MNHEY and CDR2 SMNVEV (reference sequence). Trimming stripped 8 bases from V and 2 bases from J, with 16 bases between. This CDR3 has 15 residues.

The chain employs TRBV24-1 and TRBJ2-5; 10 nucleotides match TRBD2. Germline CDR1 is KGHDR and CDR2 is SFDVKD. CDR3 length: 15 residues. V lost 8 bases and J lost 11; bases outside the gene matches: 16. The CDR3 bases are TGTGCCACCATGCCATTAGCGGGGGGATTCAATGAGCAGTACTTC. Amino acids: CATMPLAGGFNEQYF.

V and J are TRBV7-9 and TRBJ2-5; no firm D call. The germline gives CDR1 SEHNR, CDR2 FQNEAQ (reference sequence). CDR3 length equals 13 residues. With 5 bases removed from V and 2 bases from J, the gap between germline ends came to 9 bases. CDR3: CASSALEQETQYF. DNA of the CDR3: TGTGCCAGCAGCGCCCTCGAGCAAGAGACCCAGTACTTC.

This clonotype was picked up a small number of times. The chain employs TRBV20-1 and TRBJ2-3; 8 nucleotides line up with TRBD2. The CDR3 length is 13 residues. Germline V CDR1 and CDR2: DFQATT, SNEGSKA (reference sequence). V lost 6 bases to trimming and J lost 5 bases; unmatched junction nucleotides: 7. This CDR3 is CSAKSGGGDTQYF. The CDR3, as DNA: TGCAGTGCAAAAAGCGGGGGAGGAGATACGCAGTATTTT.

J is TRBJ2-3 and V is TRBV20-1, with D possibly matching TRBD2 (6 bases). CDR1 is DFQATT, CDR2 SNEGSKA, per germline (reference sequence). This CDR3 region has 15 residues. In DNA, the CDR3 is TGCAGCTGCGCGGGGTGGGAGTGGAGCACAGATACGCAGTATTTT. It yields the protein CSCAGWEWSTDTQYF.

A few counts support this clonotype. The chain combines TRBV10-3 with TRBJ2-1; 10 bases are a match to TRBD1. The CDR3 length is 14 residues. Trimming at V came to 6 bases and at J to 5 bases, leaving 4 bases not matched to a gene. In germline, CDR1 is ENHRY, CDR2 SYGVKD. CDR3 in DNA: TGTGCCATCAGAGGACAGGGGGAAGACAATGAGCAGTTCTTC. Translated, it gives CAIRGQGEDNEQFF.

This clonotype was detected only once. V gene TRBV6-5 combines with J gene TRBJ1-4; 8 bases align to TRBD1. Germline CDR1 MNHEY, CDR2 SVGAGI. The CDR3 covers 14 residues. J lost 6 bases, V lost 5 bases, and 5 bases had no gene match. The CDR3 is CASSDRGGYEKLFF. The CDR3 DNA reads as TGTGCCAGCAGTGACAGGGGAGGTTATGAAAAACTGTTTTTT.

The chain carries TRBV20-1 and TRBJ2-3; 9 bases are a match to TRBD2. CDR3 length: 16 amino acids. Germline values: CDR1 DFQATT, CDR2 SNEGSKA (reference sequence). Trimming cost V 6 bases and J 6 bases; bases outside gene matches: 16. The CDR3 DNA is TGCAGTGCCAAGTCTAGCGGGGCCGACAGTTTGGATACGCAGTATTTT. It codes for CSAKSSGADSLDTQYF.

The V call is TRBV27, the J call TRBJ2-7, with TRBD2 identical over 7 bases. V was pared by 6 bases and J by 3 bases, with 8 bases of the junction left unmatched. This CDR3 region has 14 residues. CDR1 and CDR2 from the germline V gene are MNHEY and SMNVEV (reference sequence). The DNA of the CDR3 is TGTGCCAGCAGCCCCGGGGGACTATTCTACGAGCAGTACTTC. This encodes CASSPGGLFYEQYF.

CDR3 protein: CASIPDRVTGELFF. DNA for the CDR3: TGTGCCAGCATCCCAGACAGGGTGACCGGGGAGCTGTTTTTT. The chain combines TRBV28 with TRBJ2-2; TRBD1 matches 7 bases. Germline V gives CDR1 MDHEN, CDR2 SYDVKM. The V segment lost 7 bases and the J segment 5 bases; nucleotides outside the gene matches: 7. The CDR3 spans 14 residues.

The rearrangement uses TRBV6-5 and TRBJ1-2; TRBD1 is a possible D gene (5 bases). CDR3 length: 15 residues. In germline, CDR1 is MNHEY, CDR2 SVGAGI. The V gene lost 2 bases and the J gene lost 5 bases, with 15 bases spanning the gap. The CDR3 region has the DNA TGTGCCAGCAGTTACCGAGGGGCAGGCCTTTATGGCTACACCTTC. Amino acids: CASSYRGAGLYGYTF.

CDR3 loop: CASSTGPGRTQYF. DNA for the CDR3: TGTGCCAGTAGTACGGGGCCCGGGAGGACCCAGTACTTC. The rearrangement uses TRBV19 and TRBJ2-5; TRBD2 might be the D (6 bases). Per the germline V gene, CDR1 is LNHDA and CDR2 is SQIVND (reference sequence). With 4 bases removed from V and 7 bases from J, the gap between germline ends came to 13 bases. This CDR3 contains 13 residues.

The chain uses TRBV7-6 and TRBJ2-2; D could derive from TRBD1 or TRBD2 (5 bases each). CDR1 is SGHVS and CDR2 is FNYEAQ in the germline V gene. V was cut by 8 bases and J by 4 bases, with 20 bases left in between. The CDR3 contains 16 residues. This CDR3 is CASSGGPQGGTGELFF. CDR3 coding DNA: TGTGCCAGCTCGGGCGGGCCTCAGGGTGGCACCGGGGAGCTGTTTTTT.

The chain employs TRBV20-1 and TRBJ2-3, with 11 bases fitting TRBD2. CDR3 size: 15 residues. Germline lookup yields CDR1 DFQATT and CDR2 SNEGSKA (reference sequence). V gave up 0 bases and J gave up 11 bases; unmatched junction bases: 10. This chain's CDR3 is CSARDLLAGEGKQYF. In nucleotides, the CDR3 is TGCAGTGCTAGAGATTTACTAGCGGGAGAGGGCAAGCAGTATTTT.

This clonotype was counted once. The V and J genes are TRBV5-5 and TRBJ2-2; D assignment may be TRBD1 or TRBD2 (5 bases each). The length of the CDR3 is 15 residues. V lost 4 bases, J lost 2 bases, and 12 bases lay in between. The germline CDR1 and CDR2 sequences are SGHKS and YYEKEE (reference sequence). The CDR3 DNA reads as TGTGCCAGCAGCCCGGGGCCTACTAACACCGGGGAGCTGTTTTTT. This encodes CASSPGPTNTGELFF.